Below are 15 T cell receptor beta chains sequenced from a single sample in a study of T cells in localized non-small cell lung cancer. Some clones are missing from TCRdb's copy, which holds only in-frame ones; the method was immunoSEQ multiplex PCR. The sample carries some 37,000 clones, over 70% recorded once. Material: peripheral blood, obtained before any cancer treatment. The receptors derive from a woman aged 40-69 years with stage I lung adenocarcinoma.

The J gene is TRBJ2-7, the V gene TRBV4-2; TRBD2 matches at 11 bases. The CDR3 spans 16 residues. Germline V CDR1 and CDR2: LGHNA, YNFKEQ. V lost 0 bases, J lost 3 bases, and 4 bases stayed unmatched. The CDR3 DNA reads TGTGCCAGCAGCCAAGATCCGGGGACTAGCGGCTACGAGCAGTACTTC. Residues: CASSQDPGTSGYEQYF.

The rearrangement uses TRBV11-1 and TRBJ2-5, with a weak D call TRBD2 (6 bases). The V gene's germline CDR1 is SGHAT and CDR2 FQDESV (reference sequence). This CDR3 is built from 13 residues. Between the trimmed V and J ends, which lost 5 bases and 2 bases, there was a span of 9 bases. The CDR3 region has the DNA TGTGCCAGCAGCCCGGGACTTCAAGAGACCCAGTACTTC. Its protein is CASSPGLQETQYF.

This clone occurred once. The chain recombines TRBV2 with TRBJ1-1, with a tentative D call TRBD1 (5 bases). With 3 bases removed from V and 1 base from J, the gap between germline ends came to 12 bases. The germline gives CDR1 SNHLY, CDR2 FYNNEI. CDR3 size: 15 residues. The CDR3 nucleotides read TGTGCCAGCAGTGAGTGGGGGGGAAAGAACACTGAAGCTTTCTTT. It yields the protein CASSEWGGKNTEAFF. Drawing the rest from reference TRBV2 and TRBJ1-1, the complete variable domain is EPEVTQTPSHQVTQMGQEVILRCVPISNHLYFYWYRQILGQKVEFLVSFYNNEISEKSEIFDDQFSVERPDGSNFTLKIRSTKLEDSAMYFCASSEWGGKNTEAFFGQGTRLTVV.

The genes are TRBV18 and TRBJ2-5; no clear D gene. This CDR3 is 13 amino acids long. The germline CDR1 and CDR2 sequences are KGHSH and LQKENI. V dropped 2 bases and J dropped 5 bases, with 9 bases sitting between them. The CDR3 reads CASSPGPKETQYF. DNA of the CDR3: TGTGCCAGCTCACCAGGGCCGAAGGAGACCCAGTACTTC.

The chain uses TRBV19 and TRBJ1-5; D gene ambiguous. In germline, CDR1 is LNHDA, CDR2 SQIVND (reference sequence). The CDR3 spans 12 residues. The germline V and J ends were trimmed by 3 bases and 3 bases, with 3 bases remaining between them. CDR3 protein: CASSMVNQPQHF. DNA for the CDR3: TGTGCCAGTAGTATGGTCAATCAGCCCCAGCATTTT.

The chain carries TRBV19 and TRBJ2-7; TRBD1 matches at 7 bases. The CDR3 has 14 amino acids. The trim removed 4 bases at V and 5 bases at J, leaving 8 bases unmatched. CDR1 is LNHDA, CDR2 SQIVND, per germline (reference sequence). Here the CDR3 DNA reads TGTGCCAGTAGTAGCCAGGGGACAGACCACGAGCAGTACTTC. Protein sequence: CASSSQGTDHEQYF.

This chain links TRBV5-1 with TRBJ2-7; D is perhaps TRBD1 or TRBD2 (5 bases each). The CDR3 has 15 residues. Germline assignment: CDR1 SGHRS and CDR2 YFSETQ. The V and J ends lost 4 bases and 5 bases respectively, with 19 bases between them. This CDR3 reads CASSPKRGPEDEQYF. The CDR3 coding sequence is TGCGCCAGCAGCCCTAAAAGGGGACCTGAGGACGAGCAGTACTTC.

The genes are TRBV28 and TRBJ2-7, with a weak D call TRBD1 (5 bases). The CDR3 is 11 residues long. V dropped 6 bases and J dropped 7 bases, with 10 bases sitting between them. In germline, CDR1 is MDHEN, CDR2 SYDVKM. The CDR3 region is CASSRSGEQYF. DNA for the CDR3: TGTGCCAGCAGCCGATCAGGGGAGCAGTACTTC.

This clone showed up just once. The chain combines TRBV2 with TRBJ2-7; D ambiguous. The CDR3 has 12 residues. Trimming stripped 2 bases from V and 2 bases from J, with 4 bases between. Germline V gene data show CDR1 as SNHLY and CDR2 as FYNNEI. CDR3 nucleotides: TGTGCCAGCAGTGAACAGGCCTACGAGCAGTACTTC. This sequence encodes CASSEQAYEQYF.

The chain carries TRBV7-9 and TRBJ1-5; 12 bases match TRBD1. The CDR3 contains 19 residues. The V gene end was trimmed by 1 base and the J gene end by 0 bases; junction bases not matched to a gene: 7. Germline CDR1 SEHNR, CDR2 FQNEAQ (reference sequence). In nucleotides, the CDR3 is TGTGCCAGCAGCTTAGTCGGGACAGGGGGCACTTATAGCAATCAGCCCCAGCATTTT. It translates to CASSLVGTGGTYSNQPQHF.

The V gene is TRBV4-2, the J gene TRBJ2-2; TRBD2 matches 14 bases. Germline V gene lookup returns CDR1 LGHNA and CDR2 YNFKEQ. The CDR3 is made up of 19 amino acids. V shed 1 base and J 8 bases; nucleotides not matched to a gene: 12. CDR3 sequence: CASSQVGSAGLAGEGELFF. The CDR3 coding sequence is TGTGCCAGCAGCCAAGTCGGGTCGGCGGGACTAGCGGGAGAAGGGGAGCTGTTTTTT.

This CDR3 is CASSLWTGSSGANVLTF. CDR3 DNA: TGTGCCAGCAGCTTATGGACAGGTAGCTCTGGGGCCAACGTCCTGACTTTC. The V and J genes are TRBV7-9 and TRBJ2-6; 7 nucleotides agree with TRBD1. V lost 2 bases, J lost 0 bases, and 4 bases stayed unmatched. Per the germline V gene, CDR1 is SEHNR and CDR2 is FQNEAQ (reference sequence). The CDR3 is 17 residues long.

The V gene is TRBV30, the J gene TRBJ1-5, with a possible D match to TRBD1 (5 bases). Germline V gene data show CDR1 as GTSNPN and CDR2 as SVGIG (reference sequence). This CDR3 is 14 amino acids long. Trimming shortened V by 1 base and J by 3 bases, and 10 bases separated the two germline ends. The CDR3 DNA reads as TGTGCCTGGAGTGGGTCAGGGCTCAATCAGCCCCAGCATTTT. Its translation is CAWSGSGLNQPQHF.

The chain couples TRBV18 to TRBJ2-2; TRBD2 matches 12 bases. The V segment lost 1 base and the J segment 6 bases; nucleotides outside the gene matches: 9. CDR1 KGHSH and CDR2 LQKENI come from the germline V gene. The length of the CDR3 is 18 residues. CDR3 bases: TGTGCCAGCTCACCACGTCTAGCGGGAGGGAATGGACCCGGGGAGCTGTTTTTT. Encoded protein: CASSPRLAGGNGPGELFF.

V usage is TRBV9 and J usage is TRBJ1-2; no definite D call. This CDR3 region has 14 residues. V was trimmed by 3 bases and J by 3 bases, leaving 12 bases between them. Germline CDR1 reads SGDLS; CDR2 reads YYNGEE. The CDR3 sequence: CASSGARSYYGYTF. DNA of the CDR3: TGTGCCAGCAGCGGGGCCCGTTCGTACTATGGCTACACCTTC.